The 29 T cell receptor beta chains in this list originate from one sample, sequenced in a study of cytomegalovirus exposure and HLA in healthy donors. PCR employed 60 Vbeta and 13 Jbeta primers. The repertoire was sequenced with immunoSEQ multiplex PCR; TCRdb's copy has only in-frame clones and lacks some. Here the sample spans around 150,000 clones, under 80% being singletons. Sequencing input: PBMCs. Receptors originate from a female donor in good health and CMV-seronegative.

The chain uses TRBV10-1 and TRBJ2-5; D may be TRBD1 (5 bases). V was cut by 6 bases and J by 4 bases, with 12 bases left in between. The CDR3 loop spans 13 amino acids. Germline CDR1 reads WNHNN; CDR2 reads SYGVQD (reference sequence). The CDR3, as DNA: TGCGCCAGCAGCCTCAGGGTCGGAGAGACCCAGTACTTC. Its translation is CASSLRVGETQYF.

This clone was observed once. This chain uses TRBV5-5 with TRBJ2-7; D gene uncertain. Germline V gene lookup returns CDR1 SGHKS and CDR2 YYEKEE (reference sequence). The CDR3 consists of 14 residues. V lost 4 bases, J lost 1 base, and 12 bases lay in between. CDR3 loop: CASSVQQSSYEQYF. CDR3 nucleotides: TGTGCCAGCAGCGTGCAACAGTCGTCCTACGAGCAGTACTTC.

The rearrangement uses TRBV30 and TRBJ1-1; D perhaps matches TRBD1 (6 bases). The CDR3 covers 15 residues. Looked up from germline, CDR1 is GTSNPN and CDR2 is SVGIG (reference sequence). With 4 bases removed from V and 7 bases from J, the gap between germline ends came to 22 bases. CDR3 region: CAWILKEAGAIEAFF. For the CDR3, the DNA is TGTGCCTGGATCCTCAAGGAGGCGGGGGCGATTGAAGCTTTCTTT.

This clone was recorded a few times. This chain connects TRBV30 to TRBJ1-4; D gene ambiguous. Germline CDR1 GTSNPN, CDR2 SVGIG (reference sequence). V was pared by 0 bases and J by 8 bases, with 7 bases between. This CDR3 comprises 12 residues. The CDR3 DNA sequence: TGTGCCTGGAGTGTACAAGTGGAAAAACTGTTTTTT. Its protein is CAWSVQVEKLFF.

This chain connects TRBV5-1 to TRBJ2-6; D is undetermined. V lost 0 bases and J lost 0, with 4 bases in between. Germline V CDR1 and CDR2: SGHRS, YFSETQ. The CDR3 contains 15 residues. CDR3 amino acids: CASSLGDSGANVLTF. The CDR3 nucleotides read TGCGCCAGCAGCTTGGGAGACTCTGGGGCCAACGTCCTGACTTTC.

The chain is built from TRBV9 and TRBJ2-5; D possibly corresponds to TRBD2 (7 bases). The V gene's germline CDR1 is SGDLS and CDR2 YYNGEE. The V end was cut by 0 bases, the J end by 5 bases, with 14 bases between. This CDR3 spans 15 amino acids. The CDR3 here is CASSVGVGGPETQYF. The CDR3 DNA is TGTGCCAGCAGCGTAGGGGTGGGGGGGCCGGAGACCCAGTACTTC.

The rearrangement links TRBV5-1 to TRBJ2-3; D is perhaps TRBD2 (7 bases). This CDR3 spans 16 amino acids. CDR1 and CDR2 from the germline V gene are SGHRS and YFSETQ. V gave up 4 bases and J gave up 4 bases, with 19 bases separating them. CDR3 loop: CASSPGKTGGPDTQYF. The CDR3 DNA is TGCGCCAGCAGCCCCGGGAAAACGGGGGGCCCAGATACGCAGTATTTT.

The chain joins TRBV18 to TRBJ2-1; 12 bases fit TRBD2. After removal of 6 bases from V and 7 bases from J, the junction contained 7 bases not matched to a gene. The CDR3 spans 15 residues. Per the germline V gene, CDR1 is KGHSH and CDR2 is LQKENI. The CDR3 sequence is CASSPLAGGENEQFF. The CDR3 nucleotides are TGTGCCAGCTCGCCCCTAGCGGGAGGGGAGAATGAGCAGTTCTTC. Looking up the rest from reference TRBV18 and TRBJ2-1 gives the full variable domain: NAGVMQNPRHLVRRRGQEARLRCSPMKGHSHVYWYRQLPEEGLKFMVYLQKENIIDESGMPKERFSAEFPKEGPSILRIQQVVRGDSAAYFCASSPLAGGENEQFFGPGTRLTVL.

The chain employs TRBV7-3 and TRBJ2-1; 7 nucleotides agree with TRBD2. Per the germline V gene, CDR1 is SGHTA and CDR2 is FQGTGA. The length of the CDR3 is 15 residues. V dropped 2 bases and J dropped 3; count of bases not matched to a gene: 4. CDR3 loop: CASSLQRGDYNEQFF. CDR3 nucleotide sequence: TGTGCCAGCAGCTTACAGCGGGGCGACTACAATGAGCAGTTCTTC.

The V gene is TRBV6-5, the J gene TRBJ2-5; 9 bases line up with TRBD1. CDR3 length equals 14 residues. CDR1 is MNHEY, CDR2 SVGAGI, per germline. V lost 0 bases to trimming and J lost 7 bases; unmatched junction nucleotides: 3. CDR3 nucleotides: TGTGCCAGCAGTTACTCCCGACAGGGGGGGACCCAGTACTTC. Its protein product is CASSYSRQGGTQYF.

This clone was detected once. Distinct nucleotide sequences in the sample also encode this CDR3. The chain has TRBV2 and TRBJ2-5, with a tentative D call TRBD2 (6 bases). The CDR3 has 14 amino acids. Trimming removed 6 bases from V and 5 bases from J, with 16 bases in between. Germline CDR1 SNHLY, CDR2 FYNNEI. CDR3 loop: CASSRGTSGETQYF. Written as DNA, the CDR3 is TGTGCCAGCAGCCGCGGGACCAGCGGGGAGACCCAGTACTTC.

V and J are TRBV29-1 and TRBJ2-7; 10 nucleotides agree with TRBD2. The CDR3 totals 14 residues. The trim removed 4 bases at V and 3 bases at J, leaving 6 bases unmatched. CDR1 SQVTM and CDR2 ANQGSEA come from the germline V gene. This CDR3 reads CSVAGLAVNYEQYF. In nucleotides, the CDR3 is TGCAGCGTTGCAGGACTAGCGGTGAACTACGAGCAGTACTTC.

The chain carries TRBV27 and TRBJ1-1, with D possibly TRBD1 on 6 matching bases. Trimming removed 7 bases at V and 5 bases at J, with 17 bases between. The V gene's germline CDR1 is MNHEY and CDR2 SMNVEV (reference sequence). There are 14 residues in the CDR3. The CDR3 sequence is CASTLGGDGTEAFF. The CDR3 DNA follows: TGTGCCAGCACCTTAGGGGGGGACGGGACTGAAGCTTTCTTT.

This clone was observed a few times. The V call is TRBV15, the J call TRBJ1-1; D is unclear. Deletions cut 1 base from V and 0 bases from J, with 9 bases between. The CDR3 contains 15 residues. Germline V gives CDR1 LNHNV, CDR2 YYDKDF (reference sequence). In nucleotides, the CDR3 is TGTGCCACCAGCAGAGTTGGCATATTGAACACTGAAGCTTTCTTT. Translated: CATSRVGILNTEAFF.

The genes are TRBV29-1 and TRBJ2-1; D remains ambiguous. The V gene's germline CDR1 is SQVTM and CDR2 ANQGSEA. The V end lost 7 bases, the J end lost 6 bases, and 19 bases lay between the germline ends. The CDR3 has 14 residues. CDR3 region: CSAMSKISINEQFF. As DNA, the CDR3 is TGCAGCGCGATGAGTAAGATAAGCATCAATGAGCAGTTCTTC.

The chain is built from TRBV9 and TRBJ1-1; possible D gene TRBD1, 6 bases. The CDR3 length is 12 residues. Germline V gene data show CDR1 as SGDLS and CDR2 as YYNGEE. V was cut by 4 bases and J by 8 bases, with 12 bases left in between. The CDR3 spells CASSQTGTEAFF. For the CDR3, the DNA is TGTGCCAGCAGCCAGACAGGTACCGAAGCTTTCTTT. The variable domain in full, completed from reference TRBV9 and TRBJ1-1, reads DSGVTQTPKHLITATGQRVTLRCSPRSGDLSVYWYQQSLDQGLQFLIQYYNGEERAKGNILERFSAQQFPDLHSELNLSSLELGDSALYFCASSQTGTEAFFGQGTRLTVV.

Of note for this clone: An end of the junction differs from the germline gene, which may be a read error. V usage is TRBV2 and J usage is TRBJ1-1; D possibly corresponds to TRBD1 (5 bases). CDR1 is SNHLY, CDR2 FYNNEI, per germline. The CDR3 totals 12 residues. CDR3 in amino acids: CASGVWGTEAFF. The CDR3 DNA sequence: TGTGCCAGCGGGGTTTGGGGCACTGAGGCTTTCTTT.

This chain joins TRBV11-2 and TRBJ1-1; tentative D call: TRBD1 (6 bases). CDR1 is SGHAT and CDR2 is FQNNGV in the germline V gene. The V end lost 4 bases, the J end lost 3 bases, and 9 bases lay between the germline ends. The length of the CDR3 is 13 residues. In nucleotides, the CDR3 is TGTGCCAGCAGCTCAGGGGTTTACACTGAAGCTTTCTTT. As protein: CASSSGVYTEAFF.

The chain joins TRBV30 to TRBJ2-3; a possible D gene is TRBD2 (5 bases). CDR3 length: 12 amino acids. The germline gives CDR1 GTSNPN, CDR2 SVGIG (reference sequence). V was trimmed by 0 bases and J by 5 bases, leaving 6 bases between them. The CDR3 DNA sequence: TGTGCCTGGAGTGTACGGGGAGATACGCAGTATTTT. Amino acid sequence: CAWSVRGDTQYF.

V gene TRBV19 combines with J gene TRBJ1-1, with a possible D match to TRBD1 (5 bases). The germline V gene has CDR1 LNHDA and CDR2 SQIVND (reference sequence). The CDR3 spans 18 residues. V was shortened by 8 bases and J by 1 base, with 26 bases between the two germline ends. The DNA for the CDR3 is TGTGCCAGTGGGGAATTAACAGGTGGTATGTGGAGGAACACTGAAGCTTTCTTT. It specifies CASGELTGGMWRNTEAFF.

The CDR3: CASSRVWGGLETQYF. The CDR3 bases are TGTGCCAGCAGCAGGGTGTGGGGGGGCCTGGAGACCCAGTACTTC. The chain combines TRBV7-2 with TRBJ2-5; D is perhaps TRBD2 (7 bases). V lost 5 bases to trimming and J lost 5 bases, with 18 bases between them. The CDR3 is made up of 15 amino acids. From germline, CDR1 is SGHTA and CDR2 FQGNSA.

The sample holds a few counts of this clone. The J gene is TRBJ1-2, the V gene TRBV11-2, with D unclear. The germline CDR1 and CDR2 sequences are SGHAT and FQNNGV. The CDR3 consists of 13 residues. V shed 2 bases and J shed 8 bases, with 12 bases lying between them. DNA for the CDR3: TGTGCCAGCAGCTTATCATACTCGGGAGGCTACACCTTC. It codes for CASSLSYSGGYTF.

The V call is TRBV5-1, the J call TRBJ2-7, with 7 bases identical to TRBD2. Germline V gives CDR1 SGHRS, CDR2 YFSETQ. The CDR3 loop spans 15 amino acids. Unmatched junction bases numbered 9, after V lost 0 bases and J lost 6 bases. This CDR3 reads CASSLAPAGLSEQYF. DNA for the CDR3: TGCGCCAGCAGCTTGGCCCCAGCGGGATTATCCGAGCAGTACTTC. The full variable domain, rest sourced from reference TRBV5-1 and TRBJ2-7, is KAGVTQTPRYLIKTRGQQVTLSCSPISGHRSVSWYQQTPGQGLQFLFEYFSETQRNKGNFPGRFSGRQFSNSRSEMNVSTLELGDSALYLCASSLAPAGLSEQYFGPGTRLTVT.

This rearrangement joins TRBV10-1 to TRBJ2-2, with TRBD1 matching 9 bases. The CDR3 runs 21 residues. The ends lost 10 bases at V and 0 bases at J; junction bases unmatched: 24. The germline V gene has CDR1 WNHNN and CDR2 SYGVQD (reference sequence). CDR3 residues: CAIRDTGGPRVYSANTGELFF. CDR3 bases: TGCGCCATCCGGGATACAGGGGGCCCTAGGGTGTACTCTGCGAACACCGGGGAGCTGTTTTTT.

This clone was picked up a small number of times. V and J are TRBV6-5 and TRBJ2-3; D unresolved. There are 11 residues in the CDR3. The germline V gene has CDR1 MNHEY and CDR2 SVGAGI. Trimming shortened V by 7 bases and J by 2 bases, and 4 bases separated the two germline ends. Written as DNA, the CDR3 is TGTGCCAGCATAGTCACAGATACGCAGTATTTT. It codes for CASIVTDTQYF.

J is TRBJ2-3 and V is TRBV5-4; D perhaps matches TRBD2 (6 bases). The germline CDR1 and CDR2 sequences are SGHNT and YYREEE (reference sequence). The CDR3 has 15 residues. Trimming pared 1 base from V and 4 bases from J, leaving 13 bases between. The CDR3 DNA follows: TGTGCCAGCAGCTTGAGGGACTGGAGGCCAGATACGCAGTATTTT. This encodes CASSLRDWRPDTQYF.

A few counts support this clone. The genes are TRBV30 and TRBJ2-7; D not certain. Trimming cost V 0 bases and J 6 bases, with 9 bases left between them. CDR1 and CDR2 (germline): GTSNPN, SVGIG (reference sequence). The CDR3 sequence is 12 residues long. CDR3 residues: CAWSVWAAEQYF. CDR3 in DNA: TGTGCCTGGAGTGTTTGGGCAGCCGAGCAGTACTTC.

The V gene is TRBV5-1, the J gene TRBJ2-1; TRBD1 matches at 8 bases. V shed 4 bases and J 5 bases; nucleotides not matched to a gene: 8. The CDR3 is 15 residues long. CDR1 is SGHRS and CDR2 is YFSETQ in the germline V gene. The CDR3 DNA sequence: TGCGCCAGCAGCGCCATGGGACAGGACCACAATGAGCAGTTCTTC. Its protein is CASSAMGQDHNEQFF.

This clone was detected a few times. V usage is TRBV30 and J usage is TRBJ1-1; D possibly corresponds to TRBD1 (6 bases). The CDR3 totals 16 residues. Germline CDR1 is GTSNPN and CDR2 is SVGIG (reference sequence). Trimming stripped 1 base from V and 0 bases from J, with 15 bases between. The CDR3 loop reads CAWSGDTGIMNTEAFF. The CDR3 DNA sequence: TGTGCCTGGAGTGGGGACACCGGAATTATGAACACTGAAGCTTTCTTT.